The subject of this entry is one T cell receptor beta chain. This sample is drawn from a study of CD8 T cells in ankylosing spondylitis. Each CDR3 protein gets one entry after TCRdb re-called the 5' RACE reads with MiXCR. The sample lists roughly 180,000 distinct CDR3 sequences, approximately 9% occurring once. The sequenced material came from blood, either unsorted or a sorted T cell fraction (not recorded which). This receptor was obtained from a female donor with ankylosing spondylitis or in good health (not recorded which).

CDR3 DNA sequence: TGTGCCACCAGCAGAGATACCTCTGGCGAGCAGTACTTC. It is translated as CATSRDTSGEQYF. V usage is TRBV15 and J usage is TRBJ2-7; the D is unclear. In germline, CDR1 is LNHNV, CDR2 YYDKDF (reference sequence). Trimming pared 0 bases from V and 6 bases from J, leaving 9 bases between. This CDR3 has 13 amino acids.